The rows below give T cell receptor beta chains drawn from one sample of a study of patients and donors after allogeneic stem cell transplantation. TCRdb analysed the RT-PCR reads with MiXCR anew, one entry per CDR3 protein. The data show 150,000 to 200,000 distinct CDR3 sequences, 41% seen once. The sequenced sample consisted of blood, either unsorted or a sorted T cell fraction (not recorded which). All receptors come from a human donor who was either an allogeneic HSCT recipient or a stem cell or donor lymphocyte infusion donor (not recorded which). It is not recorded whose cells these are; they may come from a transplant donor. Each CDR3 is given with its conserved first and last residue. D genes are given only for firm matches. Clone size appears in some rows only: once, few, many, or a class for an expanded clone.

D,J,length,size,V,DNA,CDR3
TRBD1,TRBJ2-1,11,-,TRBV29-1,TGCAGTTCGGACAGGGCTAATGAGCAGTTCTTC,CSSDRANEQFF
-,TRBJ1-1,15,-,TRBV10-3,TGTGCCATCAGTGAGGGGCAGGGGACGAACACTGAAGCTTTCTTT,CAISEGQGTNTEAFF
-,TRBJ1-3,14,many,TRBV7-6,TGTGCCAGCAGCTTAGCCACCTCTGGAAACACCATATATTTT,CASSLATSGNTIYF
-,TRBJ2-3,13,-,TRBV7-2,TGTGCCAGCAGCCTCAGATTGACAGATACGCAGTATTTT,CASSLRLTDTQYF
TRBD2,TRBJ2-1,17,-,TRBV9,TGTGCCAGCAGCGTGGGACTACCTAGCCTCTCCTACAATGAGCAGTTCTTC,CASSVGLPSLSYNEQFF
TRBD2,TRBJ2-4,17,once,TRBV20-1,TGCAGTGCTGGACAAGCTCTAGCGGGACTAGCCAAAAACATTCAGTACTTC,CSAGQALAGLAKNIQYF
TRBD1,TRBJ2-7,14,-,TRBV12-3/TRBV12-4,TGTGCCAGCAGCCAGGACAGGGGGGGCCACGAGCAGTACTTC,CASSQDRGGHEQYF
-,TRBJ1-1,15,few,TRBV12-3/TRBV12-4,TGTGCCAGCGAACGGGGGGGGCCGGGCGGCACTGAAGCTTTCTTT,CASERGGPGGTEAFF
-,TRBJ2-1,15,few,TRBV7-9,TGTGCCAGCAGCTTAGTGGGCCCACACGAGGGTGAGCAGTTCTTC,CASSLVGPHEGEQFF
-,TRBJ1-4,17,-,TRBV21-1,TGTGCCAGCAGCAAAGGGCACGGGTCCACTCGAAATGAAAAACTGTTTTTT,CASSKGHGSTRNEKLFF
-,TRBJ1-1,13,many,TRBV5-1,TGCGCCAGCAGCTACAACACGAACACTGAAGCTTTCTTT,CASSYNTNTEAFF